These 8 T cell receptor beta chains originate from one sample sequenced in a study of blood T cell repertoires in COVID-19. Clones were read by immunoSEQ multiplex PCR, and TCRdb kept only the in-frame ones, dropping some. The sample lists 240,000 or so clones, 87% occurring once. The sample comprised peripheral blood. The origin of the receptors is a man aged 60 to 75 who had recovered from COVID-19.

This chain links TRBV24-1 with TRBJ1-1; D remains ambiguous. V dropped 4 bases and J dropped 6 bases, with 17 bases sitting between them. The V gene's germline CDR1 is KGHDR and CDR2 SFDVKD. This CDR3 has 15 amino acids. CDR3 bases: TGTGCCACCAGTGACCCAAATTTGGGGAGCGCTGAAGCTTTCTTT. Encoded protein: CATSDPNLGSAEAFF.

The chain joins TRBV5-6 to TRBJ1-1, with TRBD1 as a possible D gene (5 bases). Between the trimmed V and J ends, which lost 4 bases and 4 bases, there was a span of 20 bases. This CDR3 spans 16 amino acids. Germline CDR1 and CDR2: SGHDT and YYEEEE. The CDR3, as DNA: TGTGCCAGCAGCCCTCAGTTATCGACAGTAAGCACTGAAGCTTTCTTT. The encoded protein is CASSPQLSTVSTEAFF.

This chain uses TRBV18 with TRBJ2-7, with 7 bases matching TRBD1. The CDR3 has 15 residues. With V trimmed by 1 base and J by 6 bases, 9 bases remained unmatched. Germline CDR1 is KGHSH and CDR2 is LQKENI. The CDR3 DNA is TGTGCCAGCTCACCACAAACACAGGGGTTCGGCGAGCAGTACTTC. Translated, it gives CASSPQTQGFGEQYF.

V is TRBV6-5 and J is TRBJ2-3; 9 bases align to TRBD2. Germline CDR1 is MNHEY and CDR2 is SVGAGI. J was trimmed by 5 bases and V by 6 bases; bases with no gene match: 6. The CDR3 runs 14 residues. The CDR3 coding sequence is TGTGCCAGCAGATCTAGCGGGGCGGGAGATACGCAGTATTTT. This encodes CASRSSGAGDTQYF.

V gene TRBV3-1 (or the pseudogene TRBV3-2) combines with J gene TRBJ2-1; D is possibly TRBD1 (6 bases). V gave up 1 base and J gave up 15 bases, with 13 bases separating them. From germline, CDR1 is LGHDT and CDR2 YNNKEL (reference sequence). The CDR3 sequence is 12 residues long. CDR3 in DNA: TGTGCCAGCAGCCAAGGTAGGGGGTCGGCGTTCTTC. The encoded protein is CASSQGRGSAFF.

The chain carries TRBV27 and TRBJ2-1, with 11 bases fitting TRBD1. With 7 bases clipped from V and 9 bases from J, the junction kept 11 bases outside the gene matches. The CDR3 is 15 residues long. Germline V gene data show CDR1 as MNHEY and CDR2 as SMNVEV (reference sequence). DNA of the CDR3: TGTGCCAGCACCGTAAGGACAGGGGGCAACGGTGAGCAGTTCTTC. Protein: CASTVRTGGNGEQFF.

The chain carries TRBV15 and TRBJ1-1; 10 bases are a match to TRBD1. The V segment lost 5 bases and the J segment 11 bases; nucleotides outside the gene matches: 17. There are 16 residues in the CDR3. Germline V gives CDR1 LNHNV, CDR2 YYDKDF (reference sequence). The CDR3 coding sequence is TGTGCCACCAGCCCTGTCCGGGACAGGGGCATTAGGGGGGCTTTCTTT. As protein: CATSPVRDRGIRGAFF.

The genes are TRBV9 and TRBJ1-2; TRBD1 is a possible D gene (5 bases). The CDR3 totals 13 residues. Trimming shortened V by 3 bases and J by 7 bases, and 13 bases separated the two germline ends. CDR1 and CDR2 from the germline V gene are SGDLS and YYNGEE. The CDR3 protein is CASSGRWTIGYTF. CDR3 nucleotides: TGTGCCAGCAGCGGAAGGTGGACAATTGGCTACACCTTC.